This T cell receptor beta chain was recorded in a study of chemoradiotherapy in HPV16-positive cancers. Concerning this clone itself: The antigen is not known.

Losses at the gene ends were 4 bases for V and 4 bases for J; bases not matched to a gene: 11. Germline-derived CDR1 and CDR2 are MNHEY and SVGAGI. The CDR3 extends over 16 amino acids. Samples were taken several times over chemoradiotherapy. Study-level points and caveats: Only a couple of HPV16-positive patients supplied the functional HPV-specificity definition. Non-HPV-specific T cells did not expand in tumors during treatment, whereas candidate HPV-specific clones and E7-related motifs did.

The protocol was immunoSEQ multiplex PCR, while the TCRdb copy is restricted to in-frame clones and leaves out a portion. The table records fewer than 30,000 clones, about 89% of them present only once. The sample was blood, taken from a patient who underwent chemoradiotherapy. The chain employs TRBV6-5 and TRBJ2-5; 8 positions agree with TRBD1. The sequence was collected from a human donor with HPV-associated anogenital cancer. CDR3: CASSSYYDRGGETQYF. The DNA for the CDR3 is TGTGCCAGCAGTTCCTATTATGACAGGGGCGGAGAGACCCAGTACTTC.